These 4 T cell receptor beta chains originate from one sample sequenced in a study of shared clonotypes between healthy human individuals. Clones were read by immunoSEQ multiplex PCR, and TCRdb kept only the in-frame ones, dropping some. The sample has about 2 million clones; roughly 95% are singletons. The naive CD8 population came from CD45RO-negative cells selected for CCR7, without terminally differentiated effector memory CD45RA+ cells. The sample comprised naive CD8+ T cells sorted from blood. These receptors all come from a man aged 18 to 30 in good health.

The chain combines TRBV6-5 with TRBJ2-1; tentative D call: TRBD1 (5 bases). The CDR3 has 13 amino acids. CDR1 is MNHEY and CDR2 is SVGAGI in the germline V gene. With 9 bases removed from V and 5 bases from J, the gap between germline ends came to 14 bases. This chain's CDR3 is CARTTGLNNEQFF. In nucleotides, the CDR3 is TGTGCCAGAACCACAGGCCTCAACAATGAGCAGTTCTTC.

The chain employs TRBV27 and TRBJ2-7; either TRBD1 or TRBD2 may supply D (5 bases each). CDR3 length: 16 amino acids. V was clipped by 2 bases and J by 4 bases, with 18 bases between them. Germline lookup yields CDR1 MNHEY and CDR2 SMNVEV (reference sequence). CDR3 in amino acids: CASSLGAWGSRYEQYF. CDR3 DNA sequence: TGTGCCAGCAGTTTAGGGGCCTGGGGGTCGAGGTACGAGCAGTACTTC.

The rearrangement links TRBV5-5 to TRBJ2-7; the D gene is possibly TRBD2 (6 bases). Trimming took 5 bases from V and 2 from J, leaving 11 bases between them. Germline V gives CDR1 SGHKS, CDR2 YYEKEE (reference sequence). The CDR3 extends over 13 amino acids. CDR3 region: CASRAGPPYEQYF. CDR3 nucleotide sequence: TGTGCCAGCAGGGCGGGGCCTCCCTACGAGCAGTACTTC.

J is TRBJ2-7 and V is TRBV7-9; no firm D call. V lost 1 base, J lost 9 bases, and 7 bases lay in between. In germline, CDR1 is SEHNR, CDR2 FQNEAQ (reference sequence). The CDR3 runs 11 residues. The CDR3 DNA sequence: TGTGCCAGCAGCTTAGGGCAGCCGCAGTACTTC. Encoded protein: CASSLGQPQYF. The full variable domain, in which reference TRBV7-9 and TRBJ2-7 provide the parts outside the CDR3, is DTGVSQNPRHKITKRGQNVTFRCDPISEHNRLYWYRQTLGQGPEFLTYFQNEAQLEKSRLLSDRFSAERPKGSFSTLEIQRTEQGDSAMYLCASSLGQPQYFGPGTRLTVT.